Sequencing of this TCR beta chain was carried out in a study of control samples from healthy donors and cancer patients. V was pared by 4 bases and J by 5 bases, with 7 bases of the junction left unmatched. Germline V gene lookup returns CDR1 SGHNT and CDR2 YYREEE (reference sequence). The CDR3 is 15 residues long. This table comes from immunoSEQ multiplex PCR, and its TCRdb copy is limited to in-frame clones, with some not included. Among approximately 230,000 clones listed, around 80% were seen once. The chain has TRBV5-4 and TRBJ1-1; 11 bases match TRBD1. The TCR originated in a woman aged 55-69 years with lung cancer. The sample comprised PBMCs. The DNA for the CDR3 is TGTGCCAGCAGCCCCCGGGACAGGGGGGGGACTGAAGCTTTCTTT. Its translation is CASSPRDRGGTEAFF.